Presented here are 9 T cell receptor beta chains from one specimen sequenced in a study of identifying expanded T cells in peripheral blood. TCRdb keeps only in-frame clones here, not all; method: immunoSEQ multiplex PCR. The data hold about 85,000 clones, with around 91% observed a single time. Sequenced input: blood. The receptor source for this set is a person between 18 and 70 years old in good health.

The chain employs TRBV25-1 and TRBJ2-2, with no clear D. Germline CDR1 reads MGHDK; CDR2 reads SYGVNS. The CDR3 length is 14 residues. V lost 4 bases, J lost 3 bases, and 9 bases lay in between. In DNA, the CDR3 is TGTGCCAGCAGTGTTGGGGTCGACACCGGGGAGCTGTTTTTT. This translates into CASSVGVDTGELFF.

The chain is built from TRBV28 and TRBJ2-2; 7 nucleotides agree with TRBD1. Looked up from germline, CDR1 is MDHEN and CDR2 is SYDVKM. V lost 3 bases to trimming and J lost 1 base; unmatched junction nucleotides: 5. The CDR3 contains 16 residues. The CDR3 DNA follows: TGTGCCAGCAGTTTGGCAGACAGGGTGAACACCGGGGAGCTGTTTTTT. It is translated as CASSLADRVNTGELFF.

The CDR3 reads CASSLRGFSEGNTEAFF. The CDR3, as DNA: TGCGCCAGCAGCCTGAGGGGTTTTTCAGAAGGGAACACTGAAGCTTTCTTT. The chain recombines TRBV4-1 with TRBJ1-1; D possibly corresponds to TRBD1 (5 bases). Trimming shortened V by 4 bases and J by 1 base, and 19 bases separated the two germline ends. Germline V gives CDR1 MGHRA, CDR2 YSYEKL. The CDR3 contains 17 residues.

The rearrangement links TRBV11-3 to TRBJ2-2, with 8 nucleotides matching TRBD1. CDR3 size: 15 residues. Per the germline V gene, CDR1 is SGHNT and CDR2 is YENEEA. V dropped 3 bases and J dropped 8; count of bases not matched to a gene: 8. The DNA of the CDR3 is TGTGCCAGCAGCTTGCGTACAGGGGGAGGTGGGGAGCTGTTTTTT. The encoded protein is CASSLRTGGGGELFF.

The genes are TRBV10-3 and TRBJ1-3, with D hard to call. Trimming took 4 bases from V and 0 from J, leaving 13 bases between them. CDR3 length equals 16 residues. Germline-derived CDR1 and CDR2 are ENHRY and SYGVKD. CDR3 in DNA: TGTGCCATCAGTGGATCCTACAGCGGCTCTGGAAACACCATATATTTT. Residues: CAISGSYSGSGNTIYF.

This CDR3 is CASSLGQGANTGELFF. The DNA of the CDR3 is TGTGCCAGCAGCCTGGGACAGGGGGCAAACACCGGGGAGCTGTTTTTT. This chain uses TRBV9 with TRBJ2-2, with TRBD1 matching 12 bases. CDR1 is SGDLS and CDR2 is YYNGEE in the germline V gene. CDR3 length: 16 amino acids. The V segment lost 4 bases and the J segment 2 bases; nucleotides outside the gene matches: 3.

This chain uses TRBV30 with TRBJ1-4; D gene unclear. In germline, CDR1 is GTSNPN, CDR2 SVGIG (reference sequence). V lost 4 bases, J lost 2 bases, and 11 bases lay in between. The CDR3 length is 14 residues. For the CDR3, the DNA is TGTGCCTGGATCCCCTGGGGTACTAATGAAAAACTGTTTTTT. Its translation is CAWIPWGTNEKLFF.

The rearrangement uses TRBV19 and TRBJ2-3, with 7 bases matching TRBD1. The J segment lost 8 bases and the V segment lost 8 bases, leaving 7 bases of the junction unmatched. In germline, CDR1 is LNHDA, CDR2 SQIVND (reference sequence). The CDR3 sequence is 12 residues long. The CDR3 nucleotides are TGTGCCAGTTCCTTGGGACAGACTACGCAGTATTTT. This sequence encodes CASSLGQTTQYF.

The chain carries TRBV5-8 and TRBJ2-6; D unresolved. V was clipped by 0 bases and J by 0 bases, with 4 bases between them. CDR1 is SGHTS, CDR2 YDEGEE, per germline. The CDR3 consists of 15 residues. The CDR3 bases are TGTGCCAGCAGCTTGGGGGGCTCTGGGGCCAACGTCCTGACTTTC. Translation gives CASSLGGSGANVLTF.